In this sample, the clone carrying this T cell receptor beta chain turned up once. Some clones are missing from TCRdb's copy, which holds only in-frame ones; the method was immunoSEQ multiplex PCR. This table holds 80,000 to 100,000 clones, about nine tenths found once. This sample is part of a study of OX40 agonist ivuxolimab in advanced cancers. Turning to the study itself: Partial responses were recorded for three patients, including one with hepatocellular carcinoma and two with cutaneous melanoma.

The CDR3 spans 11 residues. CDR1 and CDR2 from the germline V gene are LNHDA and SQIVND (reference sequence). Between the trimmed V and J ends, which lost 3 bases and 8 bases, there was a span of 7 bases. The starting material was CD4+ or CD8+ T cells sorted from blood, obtained in a trial of the OX40 agonist ivuxolimab. This chain connects TRBV19 to TRBJ1-2; possibly TRBD1 for D (5 bases). The sequence was obtained from an adult with an advanced solid tumor such as melanoma, head and neck, liver or kidney cancer. DNA of the CDR3: TGTGCCAGTAGTATGGCAGGGGGCTACACCTTC. Residues: CASSMAGGYTF.